These 27 T cell receptor beta chains were sequenced from one sample in a study of blood T cell repertoires in COVID-19. Generated by immunoSEQ multiplex PCR, the TCRdb table keeps only in-frame clones and is missing some. The top ten clones hold more than 6.5% of a sample with approximately 160,000 clones, about 88% of them seen once. Sequencing input: peripheral blood. The receptors come from a woman between 55 and 75 years old with COVID-19, enrolled during active disease.

This rearrangement joins TRBV5-6 to TRBJ2-3; D not resolved. Trimming cost V 5 bases and J 0 bases, with 16 bases left between them. The germline V gene has CDR1 SGHDT and CDR2 YYEEEE. CDR3 length equals 16 residues. CDR3 nucleotide sequence: TGTGCCAGCAGTTTCCGACTGCAGCCTAGCACAGATACGCAGTATTTT. Translated, it gives CASSFRLQPSTDTQYF.

J is TRBJ2-5 and V is TRBV7-2, with no clear D. CDR1 SGHTA and CDR2 FQGNSA come from the germline V gene. Trimming shortened V by 2 bases and J by 2 bases, and 6 bases separated the two germline ends. The CDR3 totals 13 residues. In DNA, the CDR3 is TGTGCCAGCAGCTTAATGTCTCAAGAGACCCAGTACTTC. Residues: CASSLMSQETQYF.

The chain carries TRBV7-3 and TRBJ1-1; TRBD1 aligns across 9 bases. This CDR3 is built from 16 residues. The V segment lost 0 bases and the J segment 1 base; nucleotides outside the gene matches: 3. From germline, CDR1 is SGHTA and CDR2 FQGTGA. The CDR3 sequence: CASSLTKGQGNTEAFF. DNA of the CDR3: TGTGCCAGCAGCTTAACGAAGGGACAGGGGAACACTGAAGCTTTCTTT.

In this sample, this clone turned up a few times. V gene TRBV5-1 combines with J gene TRBJ2-3; 7 bases align to TRBD2. The CDR3 loop spans 15 amino acids. The trim removed 2 bases at V and 2 bases at J, leaving 5 bases unmatched. CDR1 is SGHRS and CDR2 is YFSETQ in the germline V gene. CDR3 amino acids: CASSFLSGTTDTQYF. The CDR3 DNA reads as TGCGCCAGCAGCTTTTTAAGCGGGACCACAGATACGCAGTATTTT.

V usage is TRBV18 and J usage is TRBJ2-5; 7 positions match TRBD1. V trimming: 6 bases; J trimming: 2 bases; junction bases outside the gene matches: 6. The germline V gene encodes CDR1 KGHSH and CDR2 LQKENI. This CDR3 contains 14 residues. CDR3 region: CASSLGQRQETQYF. DNA for the CDR3: TGTGCCAGCTCTTTGGGACAGAGACAAGAGACCCAGTACTTC.

The rearrangement uses TRBV9 and TRBJ1-2; D is unresolved. V lost 3 bases, J lost 8 bases, and 26 bases lay in between. Germline assignment: CDR1 SGDLS and CDR2 YYNGEE. The CDR3 totals 17 residues. CDR3 protein: CASSDPGKKGGPGGYTF. CDR3 nucleotides: TGTGCCAGCAGCGACCCGGGGAAAAAGGGAGGCCCGGGGGGCTACACCTTC. The complete variable domain, with remaining parts taken from reference TRBV9 and TRBJ1-2, reads DSGVTQTPKHLITATGQRVTLRCSPRSGDLSVYWYQQSLDQGLQFLIQYYNGEERAKGNILERFSAQQFPDLHSELNLSSLELGDSALYFCASSDPGKKGGPGGYTFGSGTRLTVV.

This chain connects TRBV3-1 (or the pseudogene TRBV3-2) to TRBJ2-2, with 7 bases identical to TRBD1. The germline V gene encodes CDR1 LGHDT and CDR2 YNNKEL (reference sequence). The J segment lost 7 bases and the V segment lost 5 bases, leaving 4 bases of the junction unmatched. The CDR3 contains 13 residues. Here the CDR3 reads CASSKQGLGELFF. In DNA form, the CDR3 reads TGTGCCAGCAGCAAACAGGGGCTCGGGGAGCTGTTTTTT.

With respect to this clone: This sample also contains other DNA sequences that code for the same CDR3. V is TRBV3-1 (or the pseudogene TRBV3-2) and J is TRBJ1-1; D is possibly TRBD1 (5 bases). The CDR3 totals 12 residues. Trimming cost V 3 bases and J 4 bases, with 6 bases left between them. CDR1 is LGHDT and CDR2 is YNNKEL in the germline V gene (reference sequence). The CDR3 sequence is CASSQGGTEAFF. The CDR3 DNA sequence: TGTGCCAGCAGCCAGGGGGGCACTGAAGCTTTCTTT.

This clone was observed a single time. The chain recombines TRBV19 with TRBJ1-3; D uncertain. The CDR3 totals 15 residues. V shed 1 base and J shed 0 bases, with 7 bases lying between them. CDR1 is LNHDA and CDR2 is SQIVND in the germline V gene (reference sequence). The CDR3 region is CASSIGGGSGNTIYF. The CDR3 nucleotides read TGTGCCAGTAGTATAGGAGGAGGCTCTGGAAACACCATATATTTT.

The chain couples TRBV19 to TRBJ1-1; 7 positions agree with TRBD1. The CDR3 covers 14 residues. J gave up 6 bases and V 1 base, and 5 bases lay outside the gene matches. Germline V lookup: CDR1 LNHDA, CDR2 SQIVND (reference sequence). CDR3 sequence reads: CASSIGQGYPEAFF. The CDR3 DNA sequence: TGTGCCAGTAGTATAGGACAGGGATACCCTGAAGCTTTCTTT.

The J gene is TRBJ2-3, the V gene TRBV9; 11 nucleotides match TRBD2. Per germline, CDR1 SGDLS and CDR2 YYNGEE. J was trimmed by 4 bases and V by 3 bases; bases with no gene match: 7. The CDR3 is made up of 16 amino acids. In nucleotides, the CDR3 is TGTGCCAGCAGCGCCTTAGCGGGAGGGGAGGCAGATACGCAGTATTTT. As protein: CASSALAGGEADTQYF.

This clone was counted a single time. The chain employs TRBV18 and TRBJ2-1, with 14 positions matching TRBD2. This CDR3 comprises 16 residues. Germline-derived CDR1 and CDR2 are KGHSH and LQKENI. V shed 4 bases and J 5 bases; nucleotides not matched to a gene: 4. The CDR3 DNA reads TGTGCCAGCTCACGAACGGGACTAGCGGGGGACAATGAGCAGTTCTTC. Amino acids: CASSRTGLAGDNEQFF.

The V gene is TRBV5-1, the J gene TRBJ2-7; 8 nucleotides agree with TRBD1. The length of the CDR3 is 14 residues. The J segment lost 5 bases and the V segment lost 4 bases, leaving 8 bases of the junction unmatched. The germline gives CDR1 SGHRS, CDR2 YFSETQ. CDR3 protein: CASSPWTGMDEQYF. In nucleotides, the CDR3 is TGCGCCAGCAGCCCCTGGACAGGGATGGACGAGCAGTACTTC.

The sample holds a few counts of this clone. The V call is TRBV11-3, the J call TRBJ2-1, with TRBD2 matching 7 bases. J gave up 0 bases and V 5 bases, and 10 bases lay outside the gene matches. CDR1 SGHNT and CDR2 YENEEA come from the germline V gene. The length of the CDR3 is 17 residues. This CDR3 is CASSVRDSGYSYNEQFF. The CDR3 DNA reads as TGTGCCAGCAGCGTTCGGGATAGCGGGTACTCCTACAATGAGCAGTTCTTC.

The V and J genes are TRBV12-3 or TRBV12-4 and TRBJ2-3; no clear D gene. The CDR3 length is 13 residues. The V and J ends lost 6 bases and 1 base respectively, with 8 bases between them. The CDR3 is CASSITGTDTQYF. DNA of the CDR3: TGTGCCAGCAGCATAACAGGCACAGATACGCAGTATTTT.

The rearrangement uses TRBV6-6 and TRBJ1-1; D remains unclear. In germline, CDR1 is MNHNY, CDR2 SVGAGI (reference sequence). The length of the CDR3 is 13 residues. V was clipped by 7 bases and J by 1 base, with 10 bases between them. The CDR3 here is CASTADTNTEAFF. The DNA of the CDR3 is TGTGCCAGCACCGCAGATACGAACACTGAAGCTTTCTTT.

The CDR3 sequence is CASSSSGAVYSLAKNIQYF. In DNA form, the CDR3 reads TGTGCCAGTAGTAGCAGCGGGGCGGTCTACTCCCTAGCCAAAAACATTCAGTACTTC. The rearrangement joins TRBV19 to TRBJ2-4; 7 nucleotides align to TRBD2. CDR1 is LNHDA and CDR2 is SQIVND in the germline V gene (reference sequence). Trimming at V came to 4 bases and at J to 0 bases, leaving 15 bases not matched to a gene. CDR3 length: 19 residues.

The chain couples TRBV27 to TRBJ1-4; 8 bases are a match to TRBD1. The germline gives CDR1 MNHEY, CDR2 SMNVEV (reference sequence). The ends lost 7 bases at V and 0 bases at J; junction bases unmatched: 10. The length of the CDR3 is 17 residues. The CDR3 region is CASTWTGYGSTNEKLFF. CDR3 sequence (DNA): TGTGCCAGCACTTGGACAGGGTATGGCTCAACTAATGAAAAACTGTTTTTT.

The V call is TRBV5-4, the J call TRBJ2-5, with D perhaps matching TRBD2 (5 bases). The germline gives CDR1 SGHNT, CDR2 YYREEE (reference sequence). The V end was cut by 7 bases, the J end by 1 base, with 14 bases between. The CDR3 is 14 residues long. As DNA, the CDR3 is TGTGCCAGCTTCCGGGCGGGCATCCAAGAGACCCAGTACTTC. This encodes CASFRAGIQETQYF. Looking up the rest from reference TRBV5-4 and TRBJ2-5 gives the full variable domain: ETGVTQSPTHLIKTRGQQVTLRCSSQSGHNTVSWYQQALGQGPQFIFQYYREEENGRGNFPPRFSGLQFPNYSSELNVNALELDDSALYLCASFRAGIQETQYFGPGTRLLVL.

The V call is TRBV3-1 (or the pseudogene TRBV3-2), the J call TRBJ2-2, with 7 bases that match TRBD2. V was clipped by 8 bases and J by 4 bases; unmatched bases: 13. Germline CDR1 and CDR2: LGHDT and YNNKEL (reference sequence). The CDR3 runs to 16 residues. The CDR3 reads CASGGHRGGSTGELFF. As DNA, the CDR3 is TGTGCCAGCGGTGGCCATCGGGGAGGGAGCACCGGGGAGCTGTTTTTT.

This clone has a single count. The chain links TRBV6-2 or TRBV6-3 to TRBJ2-3; D not certain. The CDR3 is made up of 12 amino acids. The V end was cut by 6 bases, the J end by 6 bases, with 10 bases between. Germline assignment: CDR1 MNHEY and CDR2 SVGEGT. The CDR3 bases are TGTGCCAGCAGCCCTACCGAGGATACGCAGTATTTT. Amino acid sequence: CASSPTEDTQYF.

J is TRBJ1-1 and V is TRBV19; 7 bases are shared with TRBD1. The germline V gene encodes CDR1 LNHDA and CDR2 SQIVND (reference sequence). This CDR3 spans 14 amino acids. The V and J ends lost 5 bases and 6 bases, in that order; junction bases with no gene match: 9. The CDR3 loop reads CASSAGTAGAEAFF. CDR3 DNA: TGTGCCAGTAGTGCCGGGACAGCTGGGGCTGAAGCTTTCTTT. Full variable domain (missing parts from reference TRBV19 and TRBJ1-1): DGGITQSPKYLFRKEGQNVTLSCEQNLNHDAMYWYRQDPGQGLRLIYYSQIVNDFQKGDIAEGYSVSREKKESFPLTVTSAQKNPTAFYLCASSAGTAGAEAFFGQGTRLTVV.

V and J are TRBV7-8 and TRBJ1-1; D not certain. V shed 5 bases and J shed 3 bases, with 10 bases lying between them. CDR3 length: 13 amino acids. In germline, CDR1 is SGHVS, CDR2 FQNEAQ. In DNA form, the CDR3 reads TGTGCCAGCAGCCAGTCCGGGTACACTGAAGCTTTCTTT. Translating gives CASSQSGYTEAFF.

This rearrangement joins TRBV2 to TRBJ2-3; TRBD2 might be the D (6 bases). The V gene lost 8 bases and the J gene lost 1 base, with 16 bases spanning the gap. The CDR3 extends over 15 amino acids. Germline V lookup: CDR1 SNHLY, CDR2 FYNNEI. CDR3 residues: CASPKGAGRTDTQYF. CDR3 bases: TGTGCCAGCCCCAAAGGGGCGGGGCGCACAGATACGCAGTATTTT. Filled out from reference TRBV2 and TRBJ2-3, the complete variable domain reads EPEVTQTPSHQVTQMGQEVILRCVPISNHLYFYWYRQILGQKVEFLVSFYNNEISEKSEIFDDQFSVERPDGSNFTLKIRSTKLEDSAMYFCASPKGAGRTDTQYFGPGTRLTVL.

In its sample, this clone was seen once. The chain links TRBV12-3 or TRBV12-4 to TRBJ1-5; no reliable D call. The CDR3 extends over 13 amino acids. The V and J ends lost 5 bases and 10 bases respectively, with 15 bases between them. The CDR3 protein is CASSLGGGGPQHF. CDR3 bases: TGTGCCAGCAGTCTAGGCGGAGGAGGACCCCAGCATTTT.

J is TRBJ1-6 and V is TRBV19; 9 nucleotides match TRBD1. J lost 7 bases, V lost 4 bases, and 5 bases had no gene match. The CDR3 is 15 residues long. Per the germline V gene, CDR1 is LNHDA and CDR2 is SQIVND (reference sequence). The CDR3 loop reads CASSKQGARNSPLHF. The CDR3, as DNA: TGTGCCAGTAGTAAACAGGGGGCTCGGAATTCACCCCTCCACTTT.

The CDR3 DNA reads TGTGCCAGCTCACCGCCCGAGTGGAACACTGAAGCTTTCTTT. It translates to CASSPPEWNTEAFF. The rearrangement links TRBV18 to TRBJ1-1; D gene ambiguous. Germline CDR1 reads KGHSH; CDR2 reads LQKENI. V was trimmed by 3 bases and J by 1 base, leaving 9 bases between them. The CDR3 is 14 residues long.